The clone carrying this T cell receptor (beta chain) has just a few counts. The data were taken from a study of technical replicates of blood from a handful of donors. The protocol was immunoSEQ multiplex PCR, while the TCRdb copy is restricted to in-frame clones and leaves out a portion. Among some 70,000 clones listed, around nine tenths were seen once. CDR3 length: 13 residues. V lost 0 bases and J lost 3, with 6 bases in between. Germline CDR1 LGHNA, CDR2 YNFKEQ. This sequence joins TRBV4-2 and TRBJ2-7; D gene ambiguous. The receptor comes from a human donor in good health. Some clones in this sample may be carry-over from other donors' samples. The sequenced sample consisted of PBMCs. The CDR3 spells CASSQDGSYEQYF. CDR3 in DNA: TGTGCCAGCAGCCAAGATGGCAGCTACGAGCAGTACTTC.